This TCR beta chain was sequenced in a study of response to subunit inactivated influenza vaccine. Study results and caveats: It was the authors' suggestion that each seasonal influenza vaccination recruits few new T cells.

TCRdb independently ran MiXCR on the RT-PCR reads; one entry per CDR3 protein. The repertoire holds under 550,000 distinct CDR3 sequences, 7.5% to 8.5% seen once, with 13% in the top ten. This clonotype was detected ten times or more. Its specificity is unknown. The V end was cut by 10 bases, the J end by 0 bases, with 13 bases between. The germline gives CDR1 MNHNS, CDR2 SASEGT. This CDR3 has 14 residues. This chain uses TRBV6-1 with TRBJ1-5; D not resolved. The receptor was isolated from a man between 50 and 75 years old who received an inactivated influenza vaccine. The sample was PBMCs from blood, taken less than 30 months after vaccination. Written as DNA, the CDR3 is TGTGCCACTAAGGGAGATTATAGCAATCAGCCCCAGCATTTT. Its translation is CATKGDYSNQPQHF.